This T cell receptor (beta chain) was sequenced during a study of T cells in Graves' hyperthyroidism and ophthalmopathy. Notes on the study in general: Blood also carried most thyroid clonotypes expanded above 0.001.

The CDR3 contains 14 residues. Germline V CDR1 and CDR2: SEHNR, FQNEAQ (reference sequence). In the case of this clonotype: The target antigen is unknown. At one end, the junction sequence differs from germline, possibly due to a read error.

Amplification of TCR beta CDR3 regions used RNA as the template. The study used the HTBI primer set for a first-round RT-PCR of the TCR CDR3. One entry per CDR3 protein results from TCRdb running MiXCR on the multiplex PCR reads. The profile covers a few hundred thousand distinct CDR3 sequences, with 15% to 18% appearing a single time and around 7.7% taken by the ten largest. Sequenced material: blood. This clonotype originated in a woman aged 18-29 years with Graves' hyperthyroidism. The J gene is TRBJ2-6, the V gene TRBV7-9; TRBD1 might be the D (5 bases). This CDR3 reads CASWQAPGANVPTF. The CDR3 region has the DNA TGTGCCTCCTGGCAGGCCCCTGGGGCCAACGTCCCGACTTTC. Variable domain in full (rest from reference TRBV7-9 and TRBJ2-6): DTGVSQNPRHKITKRGQNVTFRCDPISEHNRLYWYRQTLGQGPEFLTYFQNEAQLEKSRLLSDRFSAERPKGSFSTLEIQRTEQGDSAMYLCASWQAPGANVPTFGAGSRLTVL.